The 22 T cell receptor beta chains below all came from one sample that was sequenced in a study of Tregs in tolerant kidney transplant recipients. Generated by immunoSEQ multiplex PCR, the TCRdb table keeps only in-frame clones and is missing some. The record lists approximately 35,000 clones, of which the ten most abundant hold approximately 8.1%. The material was CD8+ T cells from blood, obtained before the transplant. The receptors here all came from a human donor who received a combined kidney and bone marrow transplant.

Note on this clone: The read is 3 residues too short to cover the CDR3 end, so that end is filled in from the germline J gene. The chain has TRBV5-6 and TRBJ2-4, with D perhaps TRBD1 (6 bases). Germline V gene data show CDR1 as SGHDT and CDR2 as YYEEEE. Trimming took 3 bases from V and 3 from J, leaving 13 bases between them. The CDR3 runs to 15 residues. This CDR3 is CASSSEPDSKNIQYF. The sequenced part of the CDR3 DNA is TGTGCCAGCAGCTCAGAGCCGGACAGCAAAAACATT.

Comments on this clone: The observed sequence ends 3 residues before the CDR3 terminus, with the missing tail filled in from the germline J gene. The chain has TRBV6-1 and TRBJ2-7, with D possibly TRBD2 on 5 matching bases. V was shortened by 2 bases and J by 2 bases, with 13 bases between the two germline ends. The CDR3 is 15 residues long. In germline, CDR1 is MNHNS, CDR2 SASEGT. The DNA read from the CDR3 is TGTGCCAGCAGTGAAACGAGGGCTCTACCCTACGAG. This translates into CASSETRALPYE. The complete CDR3 sequence is CASSETRALPYEQYF.

As for this clone: Sequencing ends 3 residues short of the CDR3 end; the germline J gene provides the rest. V gene TRBV29-1 combines with J gene TRBJ2-1; the match to TRBD2 covers 10 bases. Germline values: CDR1 SQVTM, CDR2 ANQGSEA. This CDR3 is 17 amino acids long. V shed 1 base and J 3 bases; nucleotides not matched to a gene: 9. The CDR3 here is CSVEGVLLAGNYNEQFF. The CDR3 DNA, read in part, is TGCAGCGTTGAAGGGGTTCTACTAGCGGGAAACTACAATGAG.

For this clone: From the germline J gene comes the end of the CDR3, since the read stops 3 residues before it. The V and J genes are TRBV6-2 or TRBV6-3 and TRBJ1-2; tentative D call: TRBD1 (6 bases). V lost 2 bases to trimming and J lost 0 bases, with 10 bases between them. Per the germline V gene, CDR1 is MNHEY and CDR2 is SVGEGT. This CDR3 is built from 15 residues. CDR3 region: CASSYGDTPNYGYTF. The CDR3 bases that were read are TGTGCCAGCAGTTACGGGGACACTCCTAACTATGGC.

Remarks on this clone: The read terminates 3 residues ahead of where the CDR3 ends, so the germline J gene completes it. The chain employs TRBV14 and TRBJ1-1; 10 bases match TRBD1. The CDR3 covers 14 residues. From germline, CDR1 is SGHDN and CDR2 FVKESK. The junction had 6 bases not matched to a gene; V was cut back by 6 bases and J by 5 bases. The covered CDR3 bases are TGTGCCAGCAGACGGACAGGGGGAGGTACTGAA. This encodes CASRRTGGGTE. From start to end, the CDR3 is CASRRTGGGTEAFF. The whole variable domain, remainder taken from reference TRBV14 and TRBJ1-1, is EAGVTQFPSHSVIEKGQTVTLRCDPISGHDNLYWYRRVMGKEIKFLLHFVKESKQDESGMPNNRFLAERTGGTYSTLKVQPAELEDSGVYFCASRRTGGGTEAFFGQGTRLTVV.

A remark on this clone: The CDR3 end is not reached by the read, which stops 3 residues before it; the germline J gene fills it in. The chain carries TRBV30 and TRBJ2-5; 11 bases are a match to TRBD2. Germline-derived CDR1 and CDR2 are GTSNPN and SVGIG (reference sequence). There are 15 residues in the CDR3. With V trimmed by 2 bases and J by 1 base, 3 bases remained unmatched. CDR3 sequence reads: CAWSLAGGTQETQYF. The sequenced part of the CDR3 DNA is TGTGCCTGGAGTTTAGCGGGAGGGACCCAAGAGACC.

Partial CDR3 DNA: TGTGCCAGTTGGGGGGGTGGC. Translation gives CASWGGG. The entire CDR3 sequence reads CASWGGGYTF. The rearrangement uses TRBV19 and TRBJ1-2, with a weak D call TRBD1 (5 bases). The read ends 3 residues before the CDR3 terminus; that terminus is restored from the germline J gene. There are 10 residues in the CDR3. The germline CDR1 and CDR2 sequences are LNHDA and SQIVND (reference sequence). The V and J ends lost 8 bases and 7 bases respectively, with 8 bases between them.

With respect to this clone: The sequenced fragment ends 3 residues before the CDR3 boundary, so the rest is inferred from the germline J gene. The gene calls are TRBV5-1 and TRBJ1-5, with TRBD1 as a possible D gene (6 bases). This CDR3 has 15 residues. Trimming cost V 3 bases and J 3 bases, with 13 bases left between them. The germline V gene has CDR1 SGHRS and CDR2 YFSETQ. The CDR3 spells CASSWAGVANQPQHF. Partial CDR3 DNA: TGCGCCAGCAGCTGGGCAGGGGTGGCCAATCAGCCC.

Concerning this clone: The read stops 3 residues short of the end of the CDR3; the missing end is completed from the germline J gene. The genes are TRBV10-3 and TRBJ2-1, with 10 bases matching TRBD2. The J segment lost 6 bases and the V segment lost 5 bases, leaving 7 bases of the junction unmatched. Germline CDR1 reads ENHRY; CDR2 reads SYGVKD. The CDR3 length is 15 residues. The sequenced part of the CDR3 DNA is TGTGCCATCAGTCTAGCGGGAGTATCAAGCAATGAG. Translating it yields CAISLAGVSSNE. The full CDR3 is CAISLAGVSSNEQFF.

As to this clone: The read terminates 3 residues ahead of where the CDR3 ends, so the germline J gene completes it. The chain has TRBV19 and TRBJ2-7; D might be TRBD1 (7 bases). This CDR3 has 15 residues. Trimming took 10 bases from V and 1 from J, leaving 20 bases between them. CDR1 is LNHDA, CDR2 SQIVND, per germline (reference sequence). Incomplete CDR3 DNA: TGTGCCACTTCTCAGGGGGGACCTAAGTCCTACGAG. The encoded protein is CATSQGGPKSYE. The whole CDR3 region reads CATSQGGPKSYEQYF.

A word on this clone: The missing CDR3 end, 3 residues past where the read stops, is filled in from the germline J gene. V usage is TRBV2 and J usage is TRBJ1-2; perhaps TRBD1 as D (5 bases). In germline, CDR1 is SNHLY, CDR2 FYNNEI. There are 12 residues in the CDR3. CDR3 region: CASSETGGGYTF. The part of the CDR3 DNA that was read is TGTGCCAGCAGTGAAACAGGAGGCGGC.

As concerns this clone: The CDR3 end is not reached by the read, which stops 3 residues before it; the germline J gene fills it in. The V gene is TRBV7-9, the J gene TRBJ1-2, with D possibly TRBD1 on 5 matching bases. The V and J ends lost 2 bases and 7 bases respectively, with 17 bases between them. CDR1 SEHNR and CDR2 FQNEAQ come from the germline V gene (reference sequence). The CDR3 loop spans 15 amino acids. Incomplete CDR3 DNA: TGTGCCAGCAGCTTATCTCTGGGGGGAGCGGGTGGC. It translates to CASSLSLGGAGG. In full, the CDR3 reads CASSLSLGGAGGYTF. Full variable domain (remainder filled in from reference TRBV7-9 and TRBJ1-2): DTGVSQNPRHKITKRGQNVTFRCDPISEHNRLYWYRQTLGQGPEFLTYFQNEAQLEKSRLLSDRFSAERPKGSFSTLEIQRTEQGDSAMYLCASSLSLGGAGGYTFGSGTRLTVV.

The CDR3 bases that were read are TGCGCCAGCAGCTTGACGGGACAGGGTAGCAATCAGCCC. Residues: CASSLTGQGSNQP. The CDR3, in full, reads CASSLTGQGSNQPQHF. The chain carries TRBV5-1 and TRBJ1-5; 9 positions match TRBD1. The read falls 3 residues short of the CDR3 end, and the missing part is taken from the germline J gene. The CDR3 is 16 amino acids. Germline assignment: CDR1 SGHRS and CDR2 YFSETQ. V gave up 1 base and J gave up 0 bases; unmatched junction bases: 2.

This clone ranks as medium-sized in terms of frequency. The CDR3 extends 3 residues past the end of the read, so its final part is completed from the germline J gene. This sequence joins TRBV29-1 and TRBJ1-1, with D possibly matching TRBD1 (5 bases). The CDR3 runs 12 residues. Germline CDR1 is SQVTM and CDR2 is ANQGSEA. Trimming removed 3 bases from V and 5 bases from J, with 10 bases in between. The CDR3 reads CSVESRGTEAFF. CDR3 DNA (partial): TGCAGCGTTGAGTCACGGGGGACTGAA.

About this clone itself: The sequence runs out 3 residues before the end of the CDR3; the remainder is reconstructed from the germline J gene. The chain uses TRBV11-2 and TRBJ1-3, with a weak D call TRBD1 (6 bases). The V gene's germline CDR1 is SGHAT and CDR2 FQNNGV. The CDR3 contains 15 residues. Trimming stripped 5 bases from V and 1 base from J, with 12 bases between. CDR3 bases read: TGTGCCAGCAGCCCCAGAGGGGGATCTGGAAACACC. Its translation: CASSPRGGSGNT. The full CDR3 protein reads CASSPRGGSGNTIYF.

The CDR3 is CASSSKTAEWLAFF. CDR3 bases read: TGTGCCAGCAGCTCCAAGACGGCGGAGTGGCTC. The rearrangement uses TRBV7-9 and TRBJ1-1; D is uncertain. The CDR3 end lies 3 residues beyond the end of the read and is filled in from the germline J gene. CDR1 SEHNR and CDR2 FQNEAQ come from the germline V gene (reference sequence). The CDR3 is made up of 14 amino acids.

In regard to this clone: The CDR3 extends 3 residues past the end of the read, so its final part is completed from the germline J gene. The rearrangement joins TRBV5-1 to TRBJ2-7; maybe TRBD1 (6 bases). V lost 2 bases, J lost 5 bases, and 11 bases lay in between. The CDR3 spans 13 residues. Germline V lookup: CDR1 SGHRS, CDR2 YFSETQ. The part of the CDR3 DNA that was read is TGCGCCAGCAGCTTTATGCCAGGGGACGAG. Amino acids: CASSFMPGDE. In full, the CDR3 is CASSFMPGDEQYF. Based on the CDR3 plus reference TRBV5-1 and TRBJ2-7, the full variable domain is KAGVTQTPRYLIKTRGQQVTLSCSPISGHRSVSWYQQTPGQGLQFLFEYFSETQRNKGNFPGRFSGRQFSNSRSEMNVSTLELGDSALYLCASSFMPGDEQYFGPGTRLTVT.

Note on this clone: Read sequence stops 3 residues before the CDR3 end, and the germline J gene provides the missing end. The J gene is TRBJ1-5, the V gene TRBV18; tentative D call: TRBD1 (6 bases). Trimming removed 4 bases at V and 4 bases at J, with 17 bases between. This CDR3 is built from 16 residues. Germline-derived CDR1 and CDR2 are KGHSH and LQKENI. The chain's CDR3 is CASSRIPLGQNQPQHF. The part of the CDR3 DNA that was read is TGTGCCAGCTCACGGATCCCTCTTGGACAGAATCAGCCC.

With regard to this clone: The DNA ends 3 residues before the CDR3 does, and the rest of the CDR3 is filled in from the germline J gene. V usage is TRBV6-2 or TRBV6-3 and J usage is TRBJ2-3, with 10 positions matching TRBD2. V gave up 6 bases and J gave up 1 base; unmatched junction bases: 4. The CDR3 totals 15 residues. From germline, CDR1 is MNHEY and CDR2 SVGEGT. Incomplete CDR3 DNA: TGTGCCAGCAGCCCCGGGACTAGCGGCACAGATACG. As protein: CASSPGTSGTDT. The full CDR3 sequence reads CASSPGTSGTDTQYF.

Comments on this clone: Read coverage stops 3 residues before the CDR3 terminus; the germline J gene supplies the remainder. The V and J genes are TRBV7-2 and TRBJ2-1, with 10 positions matching TRBD2. The CDR3 has 15 amino acids. The germline gives CDR1 SGHTA, CDR2 FQGNSA. V lost 6 bases, J lost 7 bases, and 9 bases stayed unmatched. CDR3 amino acids: CASRGGTSAINEQFF. CDR3 DNA (partial): TGTGCCAGCAGGGGGGGGACTAGCGCGATAAATGAG.

The part of the CDR3 DNA that was read is TGTGCCACCTCGACAGGAGAAAATGAAAAA. Its protein is CATSTGENEK. The full CDR3 sequence reads CATSTGENEKLFF. The chain joins TRBV10-3 to TRBJ1-4; TRBD1 might be the D (6 bases). Read sequence stops 3 residues before the CDR3 end, and the germline J gene provides the missing end. CDR1 and CDR2 (germline): ENHRY, SYGVKD. This CDR3 is 13 amino acids long. Trimming shortened V by 10 bases and J by 5 bases, and 14 bases separated the two germline ends.

Note on this clone: Read coverage stops 3 residues before the CDR3 terminus; the germline J gene supplies the remainder. The V and J genes are TRBV2 and TRBJ2-3, with 11 positions matching TRBD2. This CDR3 region has 15 residues. With 6 bases clipped from V and 6 bases from J, the junction kept 8 bases outside the gene matches. Per germline, CDR1 SNHLY and CDR2 FYNNEI. The CDR3 reads CASRGLAGPVDTQYF. CDR3 DNA, as far as it was read: TGTGCCAGCAGAGGACTAGCGGGCCCGGTGGATACG.